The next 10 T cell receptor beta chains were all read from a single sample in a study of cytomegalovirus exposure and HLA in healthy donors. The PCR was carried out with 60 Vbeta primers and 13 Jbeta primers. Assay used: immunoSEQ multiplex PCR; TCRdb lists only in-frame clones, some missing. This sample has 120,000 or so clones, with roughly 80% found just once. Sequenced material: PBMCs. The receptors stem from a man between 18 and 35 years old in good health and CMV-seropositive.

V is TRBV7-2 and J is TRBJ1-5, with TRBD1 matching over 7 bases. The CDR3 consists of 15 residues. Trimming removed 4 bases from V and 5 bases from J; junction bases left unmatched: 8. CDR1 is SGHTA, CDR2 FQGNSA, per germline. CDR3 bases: TGTGCCAGCAGCTCTCAAGACAGGGAGTATCAGCCCCAGCATTTT. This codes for CASSSQDREYQPQHF.

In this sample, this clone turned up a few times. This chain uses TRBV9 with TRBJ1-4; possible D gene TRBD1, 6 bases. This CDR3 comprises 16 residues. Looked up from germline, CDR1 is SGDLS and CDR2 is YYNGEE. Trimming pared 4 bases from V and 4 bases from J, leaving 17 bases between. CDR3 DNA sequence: TGTGCCAGCAGCTCCACGAGCGTACAGGGTAATGAAAAACTGTTTTTT. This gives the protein CASSSTSVQGNEKLFF.

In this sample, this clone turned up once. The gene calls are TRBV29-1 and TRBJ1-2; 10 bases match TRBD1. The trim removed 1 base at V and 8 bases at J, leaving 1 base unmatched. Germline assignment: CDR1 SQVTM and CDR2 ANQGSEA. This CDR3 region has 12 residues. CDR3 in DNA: TGCAGCGTTGAAGGACAGGGGGCGGGCTACACCTTC. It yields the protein CSVEGQGAGYTF.

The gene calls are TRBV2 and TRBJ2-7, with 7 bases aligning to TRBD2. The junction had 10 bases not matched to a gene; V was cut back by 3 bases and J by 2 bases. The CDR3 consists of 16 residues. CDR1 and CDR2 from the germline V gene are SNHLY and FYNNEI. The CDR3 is CASSDYGGSEAYEQYF. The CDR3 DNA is TGTGCCAGCAGTGATTACGGGGGGAGCGAAGCCTACGAGCAGTACTTC.

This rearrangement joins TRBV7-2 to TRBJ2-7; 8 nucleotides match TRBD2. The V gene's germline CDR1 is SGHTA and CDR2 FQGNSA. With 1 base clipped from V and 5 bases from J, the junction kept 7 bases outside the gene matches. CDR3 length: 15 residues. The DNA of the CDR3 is TGTGCCAGCAGCTTAGAACGGGGGGGGTACAACGAGCAGTACTTC. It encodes CASSLERGGYNEQYF.

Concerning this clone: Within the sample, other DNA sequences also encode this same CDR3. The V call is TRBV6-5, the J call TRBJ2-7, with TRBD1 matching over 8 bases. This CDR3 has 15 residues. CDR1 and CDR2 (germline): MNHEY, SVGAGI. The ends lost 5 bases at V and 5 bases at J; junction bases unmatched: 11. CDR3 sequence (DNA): TGTGCCAGCAGTCCTTCCTGGACAGGGAACAACGAGCAGTACTTC. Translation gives CASSPSWTGNNEQYF.

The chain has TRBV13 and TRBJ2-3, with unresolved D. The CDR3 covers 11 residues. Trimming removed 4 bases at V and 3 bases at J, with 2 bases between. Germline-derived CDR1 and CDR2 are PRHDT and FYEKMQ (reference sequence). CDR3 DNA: TGTGCCAGCAGCTCGACAGATACGCAGTATTTT. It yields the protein CASSSTDTQYF.

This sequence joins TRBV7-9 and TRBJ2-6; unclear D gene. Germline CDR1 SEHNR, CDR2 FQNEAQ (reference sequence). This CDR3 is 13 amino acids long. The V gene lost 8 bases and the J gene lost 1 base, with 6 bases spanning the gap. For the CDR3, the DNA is TGTGCCAGCGTTCCATCTGGGGCCAACGTCCTGACTTTC. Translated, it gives CASVPSGANVLTF. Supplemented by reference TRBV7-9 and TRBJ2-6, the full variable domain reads DTGVSQNPRHKITKRGQNVTFRCDPISEHNRLYWYRQTLGQGPEFLTYFQNEAQLEKSRLLSDRFSAERPKGSFSTLEIQRTEQGDSAMYLCASVPSGANVLTFGAGSRLTVL.

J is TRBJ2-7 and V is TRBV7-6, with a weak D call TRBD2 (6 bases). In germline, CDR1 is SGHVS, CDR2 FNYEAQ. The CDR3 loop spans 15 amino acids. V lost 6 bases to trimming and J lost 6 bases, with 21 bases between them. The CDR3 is CASSPRLVLFGEQYF. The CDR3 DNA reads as TGTGCCAGCAGTCCCCGACTAGTCCTTTTCGGCGAGCAGTACTTC.

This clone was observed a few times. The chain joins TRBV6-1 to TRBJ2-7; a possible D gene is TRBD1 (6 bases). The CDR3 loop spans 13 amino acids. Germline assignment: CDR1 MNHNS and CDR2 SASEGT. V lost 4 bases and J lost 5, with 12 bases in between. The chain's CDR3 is CASSGSTGNEQYF. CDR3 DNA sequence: TGTGCCAGCAGTGGATCAACAGGGAACGAGCAGTACTTC.